Following are 17 T cell receptor beta chains from one sample sequenced in a study of early T cells in non-severe SARS-CoV-2 infection. TCRdb passed the 5' RACE reads through MiXCR, listing each CDR3 protein once. The data hold some 82,000 distinct CDR3 sequences, with roughly 5.7% observed a single time. Sequenced: whole blood. The origin of the receptors is an adult who was a healthcare worker with PCR-confirmed SARS-CoV-2 infection or an uninfected control (not recorded which).

The sample holds a few counts of this clonotype. The gene calls are TRBV12-3 or TRBV12-4 and TRBJ1-1; no firm D call. The CDR3 contains 14 residues. The V end lost 6 bases, the J end lost 4 bases, and 15 bases lay between the germline ends. The CDR3 region has the DNA TGTGCCAGCAGCCACGGAGGGAAGGGCACTGAAGCTTTCTTT. It encodes CASSHGGKGTEAFF.

This clonotype was counted ten times or more. This chain connects TRBV6-6 to TRBJ2-7; 10 bases are shared with TRBD2. After removal of 8 bases from V and 0 bases from J, the junction contained 1 base not matched to a gene. The CDR3 has 13 amino acids. Germline lookup yields CDR1 MNHNY and CDR2 SVGAGI (reference sequence). The CDR3 DNA reads TGTGCCAGCCAGCGGGAGGGCTCCTACGAGCAGTACTTC. Translation gives CASQREGSYEQYF.

This clonotype was seen repeatedly, ten times or more. The gene calls are TRBV4-3 and TRBJ2-7; D gene ambiguous. Trimming cost V 0 bases and J 3 bases, with 9 bases left between them. The CDR3 totals 14 residues. Germline V CDR1 and CDR2: LGHNA, YSLEER. The CDR3 is CASSQDWESYEQYF. The CDR3 coding sequence is TGCGCCAGCAGCCAAGATTGGGAAAGCTACGAGCAGTACTTC.

The J gene is TRBJ2-2, the V gene TRBV5-1, with 7 bases fitting TRBD1. The CDR3 length is 14 residues. CDR1 and CDR2 (germline): SGHRS, YFSETQ. V was pared by 3 bases and J by 3 bases, with 2 bases of the junction left unmatched. CDR3: CASSSTGYTGELFF. DNA of the CDR3: TGCGCCAGCAGCTCGACAGGGTACACCGGGGAGCTGTTTTTT.

This clonotype was counted ten times or more. This chain uses TRBV6-2 or TRBV6-3 with TRBJ1-5; D gene ambiguous. This CDR3 spans 13 amino acids. V lost 6 bases and J lost 4, with 10 bases in between. Germline V lookup: CDR1 MNHEY, CDR2 SVGEGT. The CDR3, as DNA: TGTGCCAGCAGCCAGACCGAAAATCAGCCCCAGCATTTT. Its translation: CASSQTENQPQHF.

This clonotype has ten or more counts. The V call is TRBV11-2, the J call TRBJ2-1, with D possibly matching TRBD2 (5 bases). The CDR3 length is 16 residues. In germline, CDR1 is SGHAT, CDR2 FQNNGV. With 1 base removed from V and 0 bases from J, the gap between germline ends came to 10 bases. The CDR3 spells CASSLVGGGSYNEQFF. In DNA form, the CDR3 reads TGTGCCAGCAGCTTAGTCGGCGGAGGCTCCTACAATGAGCAGTTCTTC. Full variable domain (remainder filled in from reference TRBV11-2 and TRBJ2-1): EAGVAQSPRYKIIEKRQSVAFWCNPISGHATLYWYQQILGQGPKLLIQFQNNGVVDDSQLPKDRFSAERLKGVDSTLKIQPAKLEDSAVYLCASSLVGGGSYNEQFFGPGTRLTVL.

The table lists this clonotype with many counts. The chain has TRBV10-3 and TRBJ2-1; 10 bases are shared with TRBD2. CDR3 length equals 18 residues. With 2 bases clipped from V and 8 bases from J, the junction kept 15 bases outside the gene matches. Germline V lookup: CDR1 ENHRY, CDR2 SYGVKD. Here the CDR3 reads CAISEPEREGKAYDEQFF. The DNA for the CDR3 is TGTGCCATCAGTGAGCCGGAGCGGGAGGGAAAAGCTTACGATGAGCAGTTCTTC.

At least ten counts were recorded for this clonotype. The CDR3: CASSRALDSANYGYTF. CDR3 coding DNA: TGTGCCAGCAGCCGGGCCTTAGACAGCGCTAACTATGGCTACACCTTC. The V call is TRBV5-4, the J call TRBJ1-2; D perhaps matches TRBD1 (5 bases). The CDR3 extends over 16 amino acids. The germline V gene has CDR1 SGHNT and CDR2 YYREEE (reference sequence). The ends were cut back, 4 bases at V and 0 bases at J, with 16 bases in the middle.

V is TRBV3-1 and J is TRBJ1-1; D gene uncertain. Germline assignment: CDR1 LGHDT and CDR2 YNNKEL (reference sequence). V was cut by 4 bases and J by 1 base, with 13 bases left in between. This CDR3 comprises 15 residues. This CDR3 is CASSLTGSENTEAFF. Here the CDR3 DNA reads TGTGCCAGCAGCCTTACGGGTTCCGAGAACACTGAAGCTTTCTTT.

V is TRBV7-2 and J is TRBJ2-7; D may be TRBD1 (5 bases). This CDR3 contains 14 residues. From germline, CDR1 is SGHTA and CDR2 FQGNSA. V lost 8 bases, J lost 5 bases, and 19 bases lay in between. The CDR3 bases are TGTGCCAGCGGTCCGCGGCAGGGTGTCGACGAGCAGTACTTC. This codes for CASGPRQGVDEQYF.

This clonotype came up many times. The V call is TRBV6-2 or TRBV6-3, the J call TRBJ2-7, with no clear D. CDR1 is MNHEY, CDR2 SVGEGT, per germline. CDR3 length: 15 amino acids. The V gene lost 5 bases and the J gene lost 2 bases, with 16 bases spanning the gap. The CDR3 loop reads CASSRRQFGPYEQYF. DNA for the CDR3: TGTGCCAGCAGTCGGCGTCAGTTCGGCCCCTACGAGCAGTACTTC.

This clonotype has ten or more counts. V usage is TRBV7-2 and J usage is TRBJ2-7; 8 bases align to TRBD1. Germline V gene sequence: CDR1 SGHTA, CDR2 FQGNSA. The CDR3 is 14 amino acids. V shed 1 base and J 2 bases; nucleotides not matched to a gene: 1. Here the CDR3 DNA reads TGTGCCAGCAGCTTAGGCAGGGGGCCCTACGAGCAGTACTTC. Amino acids: CASSLGRGPYEQYF.

This clonotype was observed many times. The V gene is TRBV12-3 or TRBV12-4, the J gene TRBJ2-1; maybe TRBD2 (5 bases). V gave up 8 bases and J gave up 5 bases, with 16 bases separating them. The CDR3 is 14 residues long. The CDR3 DNA follows: TGTGCCAGCGTGGCGGGCGCCGGCGACAATGAGCAGTTCTTC. Amino acid sequence: CASVAGAGDNEQFF.

This clonotype has only a few counts. The chain combines TRBV12-3 or TRBV12-4 with TRBJ1-5; the match to TRBD1 covers 7 bases. The CDR3 contains 17 residues. Trimming removed 6 bases from V and 3 bases from J; junction bases left unmatched: 14. The CDR3 loop is CASRNFLDRRPNQPQHF. DNA of the CDR3: TGTGCCAGCAGAAACTTTTTGGACAGGCGCCCCAATCAGCCCCAGCATTTT.

This clonotype was observed a handful of times. The V gene is TRBV7-9, the J gene TRBJ2-5, with 9 bases identical to TRBD1. The germline gives CDR1 SEHNR, CDR2 FQNEAQ (reference sequence). The CDR3 extends over 16 amino acids. V lost 5 bases, J lost 5 bases, and 12 bases stayed unmatched. The CDR3 DNA reads TGTGCCAGCAGCATAGGGAACAGGGGGCGAAGGGAGACCCAGTACTTC. It specifies CASSIGNRGRRETQYF.

This clonotype was seen repeatedly, ten times or more. The chain joins TRBV5-4 to TRBJ1-1; TRBD1 agrees at 12 bases. The CDR3 length is 16 residues. The germline gives CDR1 SGHNT, CDR2 YYREEE (reference sequence). Germline trimming cut 4 bases from V and 6 bases from J; bases unmatched to any gene: 10. The CDR3 DNA sequence: TGTGCCAGCAGCCCGAGATGGGACAGGGGGCCCCCTGAAGCTTTCTTT. This sequence encodes CASSPRWDRGPPEAFF.

V is TRBV10-3 and J is TRBJ2-2; TRBD1 agrees at 7 bases. V lost 5 bases, J lost 0 bases, and 6 bases stayed unmatched. Germline CDR1 is ENHRY and CDR2 is SYGVKD. The CDR3 extends over 16 amino acids. DNA for the CDR3: TGTGCCATCAGTTCCGGGACAGCCTCGAACACCGGGGAGCTGTTTTTT. Its protein is CAISSGTASNTGELFF.